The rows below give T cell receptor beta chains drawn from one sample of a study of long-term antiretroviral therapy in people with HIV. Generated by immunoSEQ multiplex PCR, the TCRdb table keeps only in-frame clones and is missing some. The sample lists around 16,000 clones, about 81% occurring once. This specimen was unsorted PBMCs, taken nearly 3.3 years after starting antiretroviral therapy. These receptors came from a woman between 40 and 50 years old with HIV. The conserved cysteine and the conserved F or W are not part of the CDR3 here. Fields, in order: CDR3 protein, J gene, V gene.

cdr3_aa: ASSVDGNTEAF
j_call: TRBJ1-1
v_call: TRBV5-1

cdr3_aa: ASSQTGRREAF
j_call: TRBJ1-1
v_call: TRBV2

cdr3_aa: ASTHRQGADYGYT
j_call: TRBJ1-2
v_call: TRBV27

cdr3_aa: ASSSSAGRGLDYGYT
j_call: TRBJ1-2
v_call: TRBV7-2

cdr3_aa: ASSFFGQGEDTQY
j_call: TRBJ2-3
v_call: TRBV27

cdr3_aa: ASRGQPGTTYEQY
j_call: TRBJ2-7
v_call: TRBV2

cdr3_aa: AWSLDRQIGYT
j_call: TRBJ1-2
v_call: TRBV30

cdr3_aa: ASSRRGVNTEAF
j_call: TRBJ1-1
v_call: TRBV6-5

cdr3_aa: ASSAGGTEAF
j_call: TRBJ1-1
v_call: TRBV10-2

cdr3_aa: AISQSGTAQETQY
j_call: TRBJ2-5
v_call: TRBV10-3

cdr3_aa: ASSLGEEAF
j_call: TRBJ1-1
v_call: TRBV4-1

cdr3_aa: ASSQSPARDRDLGSPLH
j_call: TRBJ1-6
v_call: TRBV4-3

cdr3_aa: ASSLEAGAYGELF
j_call: TRBJ2-2
v_call: TRBV5-6

cdr3_aa: ASSSSGLAGGSQETQY
j_call: TRBJ2-5
v_call: TRBV5-4

cdr3_aa: ASSPGTGSQRGGYT
j_call: TRBJ1-2
v_call: TRBV18

cdr3_aa: ASSLGTGLAGELF
j_call: TRBJ2-2
v_call: TRBV7-9

cdr3_aa: ASSGPSGDYGYT
j_call: TRBJ1-2
v_call: TRBV10-2

cdr3_aa: ASSPPIGQSSGNTIY
j_call: TRBJ1-3
v_call: TRBV18

cdr3_aa: ASSPEDRAKNIQY
j_call: TRBJ2-4
v_call: TRBV5-1

cdr3_aa: ASSPLGHLNTEAF
j_call: TRBJ1-1
v_call: TRBV18

cdr3_aa: AWRGQGTGNTIY
j_call: TRBJ1-3
v_call: TRBV30

cdr3_aa: ASSLAAGAPTDTQY
j_call: TRBJ2-3
v_call: TRBV5-6

cdr3_aa: SVDARQTSYEQY
j_call: TRBJ2-7
v_call: TRBV29-1

cdr3_aa: ASTLAGQLSGELF
j_call: TRBJ2-2
v_call: TRBV2

cdr3_aa: ASSSVGLAGAYEQY
j_call: TRBJ2-7
v_call: TRBV7-2

cdr3_aa: ASSLKASGASQETQY
j_call: TRBJ2-5
v_call: TRBV7-9

cdr3_aa: SVEGVGGGQTQY
j_call: TRBJ2-5
v_call: TRBV29-1

cdr3_aa: ASSYRVGELF
j_call: TRBJ2-2
v_call: TRBV6-5

cdr3_aa: AWSPLQGFQETQY
j_call: TRBJ2-5
v_call: TRBV30

cdr3_aa: ASISVGNTIY
j_call: TRBJ1-3
v_call: TRBV6-5

cdr3_aa: ASSTGQGRSGANVLT
j_call: TRBJ2-6
v_call: TRBV7-3

cdr3_aa: ASSLGTVETQY
j_call: TRBJ2-5
v_call: TRBV7-7

cdr3_aa: ASSSGSAGYT
j_call: TRBJ1-2
v_call: TRBV5-4

cdr3_aa: ASSPGDGQPQH
j_call: TRBJ1-5
v_call: TRBV18

cdr3_aa: ASSSDSQETQY
j_call: TRBJ2-5
v_call: TRBV7-9

cdr3_aa: ASSPKHRESSGNTIY
j_call: TRBJ1-3
v_call: TRBV7-8

cdr3_aa: ASAKFYGYT
j_call: TRBJ1-2
v_call: TRBV30

cdr3_aa: SVNSDYEAF
j_call: TRBJ1-1
v_call: TRBV29-1

cdr3_aa: ASSEIDPGSEAQY
j_call: TRBJ2-5
v_call: TRBV2

cdr3_aa: AYRTGQHEQY
j_call: TRBJ2-7
v_call: TRBV30

cdr3_aa: ASTSSGGPSGANVLT
j_call: TRBJ2-6
v_call: TRBV4-2

cdr3_aa: ARSLGGTSGGSTDTQY
j_call: TRBJ2-3
v_call: TRBV5-3

cdr3_aa: ASSPKQGTGNTIY
j_call: TRBJ1-3
v_call: TRBV4-2

cdr3_aa: ASSFGADGYT
j_call: TRBJ1-2
v_call: TRBV5-4

cdr3_aa: ASSFSVQETQY
j_call: TRBJ2-5
v_call: TRBV7-9

cdr3_aa: ASSPWTSQETQY
j_call: TRBJ2-5
v_call: TRBV5-6

cdr3_aa: ASSSEGQGSYGYT
j_call: TRBJ1-2
v_call: TRBV11-2

cdr3_aa: ATGDRVKDTQY
j_call: TRBJ2-3
v_call: TRBV6-1

cdr3_aa: ASAPGVGADTQY
j_call: TRBJ2-3
v_call: TRBV27

cdr3_aa: ASSSLGRMNEQF
j_call: TRBJ2-1
v_call: TRBV7-9

cdr3_aa: ASSYRGTVEDTQY
j_call: TRBJ2-3
v_call: TRBV6-6

cdr3_aa: ASSLTTAPLH
j_call: TRBJ1-6
v_call: TRBV7-9

cdr3_aa: SVAPGDSGNTIY
j_call: TRBJ1-3
v_call: TRBV29-1

cdr3_aa: ASSEADGRGEQY
j_call: TRBJ2-7
v_call: TRBV6-1

cdr3_aa: ASSIPTGRGKNIQY
j_call: TRBJ2-4
v_call: TRBV19

cdr3_aa: ASRSGDGYT
j_call: TRBJ1-2
v_call: TRBV7-9

cdr3_aa: ASSLAGIQNTEAF
j_call: TRBJ1-1
v_call: TRBV5-1

cdr3_aa: ASRGTGAEAF
j_call: TRBJ1-1
v_call: TRBV2

cdr3_aa: ASSLALFGTLNTEAF
j_call: TRBJ1-1
v_call: TRBV5-5